The clone carrying this T cell receptor (beta chain) has at least ten counts. The antigen is unknown. RNA served as the template for amplifying TCR beta CDR3 regions. HTBI primers were used in a first-round RT-PCR, which preceded a second-round multiplex PCR. TCRdb re-called the multiplex PCR reads with MiXCR, one entry per CDR3 protein. The top ten hold 3% to 3.5% of the sample, which has about 660,000 distinct CDR3 sequences, roughly two fifths seen once. Germline V gene lookup returns CDR1 SQVTM and CDR2 ANQGSEA. V was shortened by 1 base and J by 4 bases, with 13 bases between the two germline ends. This CDR3 region has 14 residues. The sample belongs to a study of Graves' ophthalmopathy and Graves' hyperthyroidism. Study conclusions and caveats: The study's model predicted ophthalmopathy progression at 70.59% sensitivity and approximately 72% specificity.

Physicians reached a diagnosis by relying on clinical symptoms, serum thyroxine, TRAb, thyroid ultrasound and orbital computed tomography. This TCR came from an adult man with Graves' ophthalmopathy. The V gene is TRBV29-1, the J gene TRBJ1-2; D possibly corresponds to TRBD1 (6 bases). Sequencing was carried out using peripheral blood. Here the CDR3 reads CSVEGSGEAYGYTF. Here the CDR3 DNA reads TGCAGCGTTGAAGGGTCAGGGGAAGCCTATGGCTACACCTTC.